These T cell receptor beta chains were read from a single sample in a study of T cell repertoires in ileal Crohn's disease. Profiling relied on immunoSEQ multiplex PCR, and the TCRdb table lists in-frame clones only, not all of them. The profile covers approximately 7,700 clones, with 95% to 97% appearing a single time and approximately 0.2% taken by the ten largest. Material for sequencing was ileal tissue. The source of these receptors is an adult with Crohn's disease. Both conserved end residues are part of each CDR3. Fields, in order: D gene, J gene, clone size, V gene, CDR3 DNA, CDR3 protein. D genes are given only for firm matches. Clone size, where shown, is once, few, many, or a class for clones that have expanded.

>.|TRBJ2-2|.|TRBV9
TGTGCCAGCAGCGTAACTAGCACCGGGGAGCTGTTTTTT
CASSVTSTGELFF
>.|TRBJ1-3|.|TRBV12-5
TGTGCTAGTGGTCGAGGGGGATCTGGAAACACCATATATTTT
CASGRGGSGNTIYF
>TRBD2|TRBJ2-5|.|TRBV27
TGTGCCAGCAGTTTACGGAGCGGGGGCAACCAAGAGACCCAGTACTTC
CASSLRSGGNQETQYF
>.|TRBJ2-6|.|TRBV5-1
TGCGCCAGCAGCTTTAGGCCAGGGACTGGGGCCAACGTCCTGACTTTC
CASSFRPGTGANVLTF
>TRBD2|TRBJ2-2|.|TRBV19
TGTGCCAGTAGTACCCCTTCGGGGGGGAACACCGGGGAGCTGTTTTTT
CASSTPSGGNTGELFF
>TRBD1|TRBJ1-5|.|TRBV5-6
TGTGCCAGCAGCTTGTTCAGGGGGATCTACCAGCCCCAGCATTTT
CASSLFRGIYQPQHF
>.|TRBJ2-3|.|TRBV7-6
TGTGCCAGCAGCGTTGGGACATACAGGGCTCGGGGCACAGATACGCAGTATTTT
CASSVGTYRARGTDTQYF
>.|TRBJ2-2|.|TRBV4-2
TGTGCCAGCAGCCAAGATCAGGGGAACACCGGGGAGCTGTTTTTT
CASSQDQGNTGELFF
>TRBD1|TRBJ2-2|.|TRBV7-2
TGTGCCAGCAGCCGCACCCGACAGGGAGCGAACACCGGGGAGCTGTTTTTT
CASSRTRQGANTGELFF
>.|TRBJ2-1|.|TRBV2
TGTGCCAGCAGGGGGGCTGGAGGTGGCTTCTATGAGCAGTTCTTC
CASRGAGGGFYEQFF
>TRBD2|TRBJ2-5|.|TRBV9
TGTGCCAGCAGCGTAGGTCTCGGACTAGCGGGACGGTACCAAGAGACCCAGTACTTC
CASSVGLGLAGRYQETQYF
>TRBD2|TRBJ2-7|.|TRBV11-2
TGTGCCAGCAGCTGGACTAGCCCTTCCTACGAGCAGTACTTC
CASSWTSPSYEQYF
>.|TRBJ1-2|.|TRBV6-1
TGTGCCAGCAGTGAAATAACTTTCAACTATGGCTACACCTTC
CASSEITFNYGYTF
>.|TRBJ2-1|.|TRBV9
TGTGCCAGCAGCGTAGCTGGGACATCCTACAATGAGCAGTTCTTC
CASSVAGTSYNEQFF
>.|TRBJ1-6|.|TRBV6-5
TGTGCCAGCAGCCGACAGAGAGATTCACCCCTCCACTTT
CASSRQRDSPLHF
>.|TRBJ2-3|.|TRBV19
TGTGCCAGTAACCCCAAACAGGGAAGTTTCACAGATACGCAGTATTTT
CASNPKQGSFTDTQYF
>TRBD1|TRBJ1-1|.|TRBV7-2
TGTGCCAGCAGCTCTAGACAGGGGGTGCCCCTAACTGAAGCTTTCTTT
CASSSRQGVPLTEAFF
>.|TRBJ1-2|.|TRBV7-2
TGTGCCAGCAGCTTAGGTGGGGGGAGACAGTTATCCTATGGCTACACCTTC
CASSLGGGRQLSYGYTF
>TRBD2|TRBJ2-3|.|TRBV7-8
TGTGCCAGCAGCCGGGACTACCCCACAGATACGCAGTATTTT
CASSRDYPTDTQYF
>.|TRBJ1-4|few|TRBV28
TGTGCCAGCAGTTTACCCCAGGGATATGAAAAACTGTTTTTT
CASSLPQGYEKLFF
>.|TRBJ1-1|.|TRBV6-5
TGTGCCAGCAGTCTTAAAGGAGGGAAGAACACTGAAGCTTTCTTT
CASSLKGGKNTEAFF
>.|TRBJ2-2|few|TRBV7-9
TGTGCCAGCAGCTTACCGAGAAACACCGGGGAGCTGTTTTTT
CASSLPRNTGELFF
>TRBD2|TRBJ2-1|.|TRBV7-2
TGTGCCAGCAGCTCGACTAGCGGGGGTGTTAATGAGCAGTTCTTC
CASSSTSGGVNEQFF
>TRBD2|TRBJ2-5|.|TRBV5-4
TGTGCCAGCAGAGGAGACTTGGGACTAGCGGGGGTGGAGACCCAGTACTTC
CASRGDLGLAGVETQYF
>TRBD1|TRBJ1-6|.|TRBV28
TGTGCCGGCGGACAGGGATCCTCACCCCTCCACTTT
CAGGQGSSPLHF
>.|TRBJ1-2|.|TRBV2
TGTGCCAGCAGTGCTCCAGGGGGCTACACCTTC
CASSAPGGYTF
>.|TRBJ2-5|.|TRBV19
TGTGCCAGTAGTGGGTCGGGGTTAGGGGAGACCCAGTACTTC
CASSGSGLGETQYF
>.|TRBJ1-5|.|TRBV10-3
TGTGCCATCAGTGAGGGACAGTTAGATAATCAGCCCCAGCATTTT
CAISEGQLDNQPQHF
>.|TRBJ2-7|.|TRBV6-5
TGTGCCAGCAGCCTAGACAGGTTCTCCTACGAGCAGTACTTC
CASSLDRFSYEQYF
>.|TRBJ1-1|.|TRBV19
TGTGCCAGTAGTGTGCGGGGGGTGAACACTGAAGCTTTCTTT
CASSVRGVNTEAFF
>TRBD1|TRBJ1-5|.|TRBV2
TGTGCCAGCAACACACAGGGGGGAAGTCAGCCCCAGCATTTT
CASNTQGGSQPQHF
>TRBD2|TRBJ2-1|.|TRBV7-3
TGTGCCAGCAGCTTACTCCCCGGGACTAACAATGAGCAGTTCTTC
CASSLLPGTNNEQFF
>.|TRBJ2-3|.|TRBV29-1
TGCAGCGTTGAACAGGGCACAGATACGCAGTATTTT
CSVEQGTDTQYF
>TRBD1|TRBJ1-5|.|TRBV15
TGTGCCACCAGCACGCACAGGGGCAGTTCGACCCAGCATTTT
CATSTHRGSSTQHF
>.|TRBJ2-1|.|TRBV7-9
TGTGCCAGCAGCTTGGCAGGTTCTTTAAATGAGCAGTTCTTC
CASSLAGSLNEQFF
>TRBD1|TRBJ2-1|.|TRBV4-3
TGCGCCAGCAGCCAAGAAAGCCCGGGACAGCACAATGAGCAGTTCTTC
CASSQESPGQHNEQFF
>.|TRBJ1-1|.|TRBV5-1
TGCGCCAGCAGCTTAATCTACAGGGATATGGGCACTGAAGCTTTCTTT
CASSLIYRDMGTEAFF
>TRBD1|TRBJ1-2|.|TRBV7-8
TGTGCCAGCAGCTCAGCCGGGACAGGGGCTGATTATAACTATGGCTACACCTTC
CASSSAGTGADYNYGYTF
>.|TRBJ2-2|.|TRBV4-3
TGCGCCAGCAGCCCCCGAGGCGAGGGCGGGGAGCTGTTTTTT
CASSPRGEGGELFF
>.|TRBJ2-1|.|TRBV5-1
TGCGCCAGCAGCTTGGGAGCGGCTAACAATGAGCAGTTCTTC
CASSLGAANNEQFF